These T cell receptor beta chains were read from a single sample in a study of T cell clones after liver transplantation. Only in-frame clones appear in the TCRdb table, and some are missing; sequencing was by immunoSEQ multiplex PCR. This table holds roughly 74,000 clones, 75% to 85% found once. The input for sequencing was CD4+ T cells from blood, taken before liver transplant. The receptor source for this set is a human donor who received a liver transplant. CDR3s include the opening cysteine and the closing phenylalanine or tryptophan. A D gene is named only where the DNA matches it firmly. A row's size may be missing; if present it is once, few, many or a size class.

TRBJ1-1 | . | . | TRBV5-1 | CASSTTGRTEAFF | TGCGCCAGCAGCACTACAGGGCGGACTGAAGCTTTCTTT
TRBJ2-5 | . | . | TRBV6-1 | CASSEGWGLQETQYF | TGTGCCAGCAGTGAAGGATGGGGACTCCAAGAGACCCAGTACTTC
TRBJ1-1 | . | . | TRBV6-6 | CASSLPGGVGNTEAFF | TGTGCCAGCAGTCTCCCGGGCGGGGTCGGGAACACTGAAGCTTTCTTT
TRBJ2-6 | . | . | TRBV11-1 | CASTTSWAGANVLTF | TGTGCCAGCACCACGTCTTGGGCTGGGGCCAACGTCCTGACTTTC
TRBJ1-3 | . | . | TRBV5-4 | CASSLDDTTGDF | TGTGCCAGCAGCTTGGATGACACAACCGGGGATTTT
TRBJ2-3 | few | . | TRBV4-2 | CASSQGRGTDTQYF | TGTGCCAGCAGCCAAGGAAGAGGCACAGATACGCAGTATTTT
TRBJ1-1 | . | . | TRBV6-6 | CASSSRTPLGNTEAFF | TGTGCCAGCAGTTCTCGGACCCCGCTAGGGAACACTGAAGCTTTCTTT
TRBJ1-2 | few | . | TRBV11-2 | CASSFTQPNYGYTF | TGTGCCAGCAGCTTTACCCAGCCTAACTATGGCTACACCTTC
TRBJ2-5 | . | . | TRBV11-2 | CASSKEEGVTQYF | TGTGCCAGCAGCAAAGAGGAGGGGGTGACCCAGTACTTC
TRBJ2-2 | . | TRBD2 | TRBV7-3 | CASSLRGGANTGELFF | TGTGCCAGCAGCCTCCGGGGGGGAGCGAACACCGGGGAGCTGTTTTTT
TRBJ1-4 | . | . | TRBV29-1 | CSVGPGTADEKLFF | TGCAGCGTTGGCCCTGGGACGGCAGATGAAAAACTGTTTTTT
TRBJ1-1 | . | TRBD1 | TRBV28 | CASSPRTGINTEAFF | TGTGCCAGCAGTCCCCGGACAGGGATAAACACTGAAGCTTTCTTT
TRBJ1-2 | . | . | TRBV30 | CAWSLTGPYGYTF | TGTGCCTGGAGTCTCACCGGGCCCTATGGCTACACCTTC
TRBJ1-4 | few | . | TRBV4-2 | CASSPRQGIEKLFF | TGTGCCAGCAGCCCCAGGCAGGGAATTGAAAAACTGTTTTTT
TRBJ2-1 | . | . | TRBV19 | CASRRPGRTSNEQFF | TGTGCCAGTAGACGACCCGGAAGAACCTCCAATGAGCAGTTCTTC
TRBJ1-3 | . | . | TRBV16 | CASSPSGFSGNTIYF | TGTGCCAGCAGCCCCTCCGGGTTCTCTGGAAACACCATATATTTT
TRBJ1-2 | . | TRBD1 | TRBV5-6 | CASSLKGQFIYGYTF | TGTGCCAGCAGCCTAAAGGGACAGTTTATATATGGCTACACCTTC
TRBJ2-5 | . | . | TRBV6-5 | CASSYSPGGLGTQYF | TGTGCCAGCAGTTACTCTCCAGGAGGGTTGGGGACCCAGTACTTC
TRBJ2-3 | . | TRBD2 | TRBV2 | CASSIAGGPTDTQYF | TGTGCCAGCTCAATAGCGGGAGGGCCCACAGATACGCAGTATTTT
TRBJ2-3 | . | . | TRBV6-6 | CASSYSSGGLTDTQYF | TGTGCCAGCAGTTACAGTAGTGGGGGACTCACAGATACGCAGTATTTT
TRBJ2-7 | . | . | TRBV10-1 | CASSRGNSYEQYF | TGCGCCAGCAGTAGGGGAAACTCCTACGAGCAGTACTTC
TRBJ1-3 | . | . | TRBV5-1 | CASSLGSGSSGNTIYF | TGCGCCAGCAGCTTGGGATCTGGGAGTTCTGGAAACACCATATATTTT
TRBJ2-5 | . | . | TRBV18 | CASSLSGETQYF | TGTGCCAGCTCACTGTCTGGAGAGACCCAGTACTTC
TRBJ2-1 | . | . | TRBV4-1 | CASRSRLGEQFF | TGCGCCAGCCGCTCTAGACTTGGTGAGCAGTTCTTC
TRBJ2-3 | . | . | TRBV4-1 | CASSQPLRKARTDTQYF | TGCGCCAGCAGCCAACCCCTGAGGAAAGCGCGCACAGATACGCAGTATTTT
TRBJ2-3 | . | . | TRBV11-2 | CASSLVAGHPDTQYF | TGTGCCAGCAGCTTAGTGGCGGGACACCCAGATACGCAGTATTTT
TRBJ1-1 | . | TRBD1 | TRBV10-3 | CAISDPGTGNTEAFF | TGTGCCATCAGTGACCCCGGGACAGGGAACACTGAAGCTTTCTTT
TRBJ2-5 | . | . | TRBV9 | CASSAGGLYKETQYF | TGTGCCAGCAGCGCCGGAGGACTCTATAAAGAGACCCAGTACTTC
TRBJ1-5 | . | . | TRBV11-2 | CASSSDRGQPQHF | TGTGCCAGCAGCTCGGACAGAGGGCAGCCCCAGCATTTT
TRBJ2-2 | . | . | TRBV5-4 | CASTVQGFRTGELFF | TGTGCCAGCACCGTACAGGGCTTTCGTACCGGGGAGCTGTTTTTT
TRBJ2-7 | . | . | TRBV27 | CASSFGGISYEQYF | TGTGCCAGCAGTTTTGGCGGGATTTCCTACGAGCAGTACTTC
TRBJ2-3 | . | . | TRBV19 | CASSRQGRLAADTQYF | TGTGCCAGTAGTAGGCAGGGACGGTTAGCCGCAGATACGCAGTATTTT
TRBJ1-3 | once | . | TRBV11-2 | CASSLRRISGNTIYF | TGTGCCAGCAGCTTAAGACGGATCTCTGGAAACACCATATATTTT
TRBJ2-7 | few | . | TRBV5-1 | CASSPVVGAYEQYF | TGCGCCAGCAGCCCAGTGGTCGGGGCCTACGAGCAGTACTTC
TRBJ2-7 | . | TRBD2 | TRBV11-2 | CASSSIRTSGSFLNF | TGTGCCAGCAGCTCCATTAGGACTAGCGGGAGTTTCTTGAACTTC
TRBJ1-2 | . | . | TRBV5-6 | CASSLEEHGYTF | TGTGCCAGCAGCTTGGAGGAGCATGGCTACACCTTC
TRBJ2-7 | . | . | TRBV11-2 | CASSSSRVGSYEQYF | TGTGCCAGCAGCTCCTCGCGGGTAGGCTCCTACGAGCAGTACTTC
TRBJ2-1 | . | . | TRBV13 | CASSLTGESYNEQFF | TGTGCCAGCAGCTTGACGGGAGAATCCTACAATGAGCAGTTCTTC
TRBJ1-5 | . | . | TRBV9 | CASSVGDTNQPQHF | TGTGCCAGCAGCGTTGGGGACACCAATCAGCCCCAGCATTTT
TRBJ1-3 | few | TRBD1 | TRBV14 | CASSRYRGSGNTIYF | TGTGCCAGCAGCCGATACAGGGGTTCTGGAAACACCATATATTTT
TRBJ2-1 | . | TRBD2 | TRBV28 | CASSLLAGAYNEQFF | TGTGCCAGCAGTCTACTAGCGGGAGCTTACAATGAGCAGTTCTTC
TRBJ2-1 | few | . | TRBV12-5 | CASGPGQGQNEQFF | TGTGCTAGTGGTCCGGGGCAGGGGCAAAATGAGCAGTTCTTC